The table lists the clone carrying this TCR beta chain with a count of one. Then a second PCR, running about 6 to 12 cycles, was carried out with a sample-barcoded 5' primer and a J-beta primer mix. All cDNA molecules were each tagged by a template-switch adaptor with 12 random nucleotides. TCRdb fed the 5' RACE reads into MiXCR, producing one record per CDR3 protein. Of 1,500,000 or so distinct CDR3 sequences listed, approximately 43% were seen once; the top ten hold just over 4%. These data come from a study of blood T cells in healthy people across ages. The CDR3 is 12 residues long. Germline CDR1 LNHDA, CDR2 SQIVND (reference sequence). Trimming stripped 6 bases from V and 3 bases from J, with 8 bases between.

The sequenced sample consisted of blood. The chain joins TRBV19 to TRBJ1-1; no clear D. The sequence derives from a woman under 30 in good health. CDR3 in amino acids: CASRYGYTEAFF. The CDR3, as DNA: TGTGCCAGTAGATATGGGTACACTGAAGCTTTCTTT.